The clone carrying this T cell receptor (beta chain) was seen more than once but under ten times. Antigen unknown. These data come from a study of T-cell memory formation after mild COVID-19. Study observations and caveats: The main location of contracting CD4+ clones was CM and EM, and that of contracting CD8+ clones was EMRA. Day 37-peaking second-wave clones had unconfirmed SARS-CoV-2 specificity.

TCRdb redid the calling of the 5' RACE reads with MiXCR, one entry per CDR3 protein. The sample has approximately 290,000 distinct CDR3 sequences, roughly 15% seen once. Germline V gene lookup returns CDR1 MDHEN and CDR2 SYDVKM. CDR3 size: 17 residues. The V and J ends lost 7 bases and 1 base respectively, with 22 bases between them. Source material: PBMCs or a T cell subset sorted from them (not recorded which). The receptor was derived from a man aged 18 to 29 who had mild COVID-19 (a few samples of this study predate the infection). Cell type and time point are not known. V usage is TRBV28 and J usage is TRBJ2-5; weak D call: TRBD2 (7 bases). CDR3 region: CASITGGWGGSQETQYF. The CDR3, as DNA: TGTGCCAGCATCACCGGGGGCTGGGGGGGATCCCAAGAGACCCAGTACTTC.